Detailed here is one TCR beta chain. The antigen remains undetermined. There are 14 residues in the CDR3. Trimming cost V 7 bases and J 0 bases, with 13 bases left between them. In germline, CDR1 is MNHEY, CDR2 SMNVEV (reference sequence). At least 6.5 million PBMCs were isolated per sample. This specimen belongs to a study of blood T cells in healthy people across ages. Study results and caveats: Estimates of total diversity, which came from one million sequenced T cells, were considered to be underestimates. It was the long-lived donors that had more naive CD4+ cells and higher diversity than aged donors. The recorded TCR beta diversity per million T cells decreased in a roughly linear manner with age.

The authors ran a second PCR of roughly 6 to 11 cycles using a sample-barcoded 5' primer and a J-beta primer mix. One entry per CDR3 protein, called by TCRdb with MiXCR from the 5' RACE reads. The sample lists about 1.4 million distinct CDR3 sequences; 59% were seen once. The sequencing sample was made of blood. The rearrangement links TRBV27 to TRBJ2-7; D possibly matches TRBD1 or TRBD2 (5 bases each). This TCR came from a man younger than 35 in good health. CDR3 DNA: TGTGCCAGCAAAGAGGCAGGGAGCTCCTACGAGCAGTACTTC. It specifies CASKEAGSSYEQYF.